This TCR beta chain comes out of a study of regulatory T cells in long-lasting Graves disease. Time point here: newly diagnosed GD, antithyroid drugs for less than 3 months. RNA extracted from PBMCs served as the sequencing template. About 8.8 milliliters of peripheral blood went into EDTA tubes. Through Arm-PCR of CDR3 regions and iRepertoire HTBI primers, TCR beta libraries were built. TCRdb re-called the multiplex PCR reads with MiXCR, one entry per CDR3 protein. The sample shows approximately 400,000 distinct CDR3 sequences, around 15% of them seen only once. CDR3 length equals 14 residues. Losses at the gene ends were 8 bases for V and 6 bases for J; bases not matched to a gene: 11. The V gene's germline CDR1 is SNHLY and CDR2 FYNNEI. This clonotype was detected many times.

The source is a female donor with Graves disease. Source: peripheral blood mononuclear cells (PBMCs), taken at new diagnosis, from a patient treated with antithyroid drugs. J is TRBJ2-7 and V is TRBV2, with 9 nucleotides matching TRBD1. The chain's CDR3 is CASAGQGNGAEQYF. Written as DNA, the CDR3 is TGTGCCAGCGCGGGACAGGGTAACGGGGCCGAGCAGTACTTC.